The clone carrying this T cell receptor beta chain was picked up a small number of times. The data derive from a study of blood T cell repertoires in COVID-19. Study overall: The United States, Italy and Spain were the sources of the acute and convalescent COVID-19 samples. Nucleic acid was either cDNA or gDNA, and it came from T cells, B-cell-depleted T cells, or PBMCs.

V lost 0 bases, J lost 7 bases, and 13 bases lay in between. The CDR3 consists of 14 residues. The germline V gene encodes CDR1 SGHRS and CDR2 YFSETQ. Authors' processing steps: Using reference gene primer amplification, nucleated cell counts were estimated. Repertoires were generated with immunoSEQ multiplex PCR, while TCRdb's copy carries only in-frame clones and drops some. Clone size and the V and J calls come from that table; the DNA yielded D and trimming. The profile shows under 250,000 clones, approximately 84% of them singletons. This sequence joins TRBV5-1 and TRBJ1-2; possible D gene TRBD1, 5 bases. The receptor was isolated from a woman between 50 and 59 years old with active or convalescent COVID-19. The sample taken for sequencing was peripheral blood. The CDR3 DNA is TGCGCCAGCAGCTTGGTCTCAGGGTTGAGTGGCTACACCTTC. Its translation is CASSLVSGLSGYTF.